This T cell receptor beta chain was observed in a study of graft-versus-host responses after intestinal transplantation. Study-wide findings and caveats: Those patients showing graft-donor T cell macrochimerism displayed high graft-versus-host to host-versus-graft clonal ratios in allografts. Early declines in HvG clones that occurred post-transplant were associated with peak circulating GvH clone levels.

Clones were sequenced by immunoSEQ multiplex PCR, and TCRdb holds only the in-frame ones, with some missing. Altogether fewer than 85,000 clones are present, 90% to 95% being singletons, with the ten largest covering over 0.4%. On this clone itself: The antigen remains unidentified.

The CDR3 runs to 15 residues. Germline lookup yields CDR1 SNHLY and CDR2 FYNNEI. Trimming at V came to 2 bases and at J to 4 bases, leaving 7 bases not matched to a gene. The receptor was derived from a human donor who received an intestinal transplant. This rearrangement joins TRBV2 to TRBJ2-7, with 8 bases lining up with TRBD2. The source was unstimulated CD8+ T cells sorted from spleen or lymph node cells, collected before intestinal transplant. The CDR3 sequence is CASSEYPGGPYEQYF. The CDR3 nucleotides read TGTGCCAGCAGTGAATACCCGGGAGGGCCATACGAGCAGTACTTC.